This T cell receptor beta chain was obtained from a study of shared clonotypes between healthy human individuals. Background on the study: Used for every donor were three CD4 naive, three CD4 memory, two CD8 naive and one CD8 memory plate.

Study-level results: Compared with clonotypes that all four donors shared, non-shared clonotypes had lower generation probabilities. Across a handful of donors, naive CD4 shared 5% to 6%, naive CD8 3.5% to 4%, memory CD4 about 2.4%, memory CD8 0.4%.

Terminally differentiated effector memory CD45RA+ cells were left out of the naive CD8 fraction, which was CD45RO-negative and positively selected for CCR7. The donors, healthy adults who were HIV-negative, had experienced no recent acute infections or vaccinations. Repertoires were generated with immunoSEQ multiplex PCR, while TCRdb's copy carries only in-frame clones and drops some. The table has approximately 650,000 clones, roughly 95% seen once. Notes on this clone: What it binds is not known.

The CDR3 extends over 19 amino acids. V gave up 5 bases and J gave up 5 bases; unmatched junction bases: 17. Germline V gene sequence: CDR1 SGHAT, CDR2 FQNNGV. The chain recombines TRBV11-2 with TRBJ2-7, with 14 bases fitting TRBD2. The clonotype originates from a woman in her twenties or thirties in good health. The source material was naive CD8+ T cells sorted from blood. CDR3 bases: TGTGCCAGCAGCAGGGACAGGGGCCGGGGACTAGCGGGAGCCAACGAGCAGTACTTC. Protein: CASSRDRGRGLAGANEQYF.